A selection of T cell receptor beta chains follows, all from one sample in a study of blood T cell repertoires in COVID-19. Sequencing was performed with immunoSEQ multiplex PCR; in TCRdb, only in-frame clones are kept and a portion is missing. The profile shows 250,000 to 350,000 clones, around 90% of them singletons. Sequenced material: PBMCs or T cells enriched from blood (not recorded which). These receptor sequences come from a woman under 40 who had recovered from COVID-19. CDR3s include the opening cysteine and the closing phenylalanine or tryptophan. A D gene is named only where the DNA matches it firmly. Clone size, where shown, is once, few, many, or a class for clones that have expanded.

>TRBV28|TRBJ2-2|once|TRBD1
TGTGCCAGCAGCCGGACAGGGTCAAGAGTGTTTTTT
CASSRTGSRVFF
>TRBV5-1|TRBJ2-1|.|TRBD2
TGCGCCAGCAGCTTGGCCAGCGGGGGGCACAATGAGCAGTTCTTC
CASSLASGGHNEQFF
>TRBV10-3|TRBJ2-7|.|TRBD1
TGTGCCATCAGCTTAGGACAGGGTGAATCCTACGAGCAGTACTTC
CAISLGQGESYEQYF
>TRBV11-2|TRBJ2-1|.|TRBD2
TGTGCCAGCAGCCAGCTAGCGGGAAAATACAATGAGCAGTTCTTC
CASSQLAGKYNEQFF
>TRBV2|TRBJ2-4|.|TRBD1
TGTGCCAGCAGCGAGGACAGGGTACCCCAAAACATTCAGTACTTC
CASSEDRVPQNIQYF
>TRBV23-1|TRBJ1-2|once|.
TGCGCCAGCAGTCACCCAAAAGGGACGGCGGGGAATGGCTACACCTTC
CASSHPKGTAGNGYTF
>TRBV28|TRBJ1-1|.|TRBD1
TGTGCCAGCAGTTGGACAGGGGGAGACACTGAAGCTTTCTTT
CASSWTGGDTEAFF
>TRBV29-1|TRBJ2-2|.|TRBD1
TGCAGCGTAGCCTCACAGGGGTCCACCGGGGAGCTGTTTTTT
CSVASQGSTGELFF
>TRBV19|TRBJ1-1|.|TRBD1
TGTGCCAGTAGCCTCTCGAGGTACCAGGAGACAGGGGGCGGGAGGACTGAAGCTTTCTTT
CASSLSRYQETGGGRTEAFF
>TRBV5-4|TRBJ1-2|.|.
TGTGCCAGCAGCTTACCCGGGACACCTAACTATGGCTACACCTTC
CASSLPGTPNYGYTF
>TRBV7-6|TRBJ2-3|.|.
TGTGCCAGCAGCCCCTCAACTAGCCCCGGCCGTGGCGGTACGCAGTATTTT
CASSPSTSPGRGGTQYF
>TRBV20-1|TRBJ1-3|.|TRBD1
TGCAGTGCTAGTCCCGGGACAGGGGCCGCTGGAAACACCATATATTTT
CSASPGTGAAGNTIYF
>TRBV10-3|TRBJ2-5|.|.
TGTGCCATCAGTGATCGGCAAGGAAAAACAGGGTACCAAGAGACCCAGTACTTC
CAISDRQGKTGYQETQYF
>TRBV10-3|TRBJ2-7|few|.
TGTGCCATCAGTGAGGGGGGGTCCTACGAGCAGTACTTC
CAISEGGSYEQYF
>TRBV15|TRBJ1-5|.|TRBD1
TGTGCCACCAGCGTAAAGCGGACAGGGCTTCAGCCCCAGCATTTT
CATSVKRTGLQPQHF
>TRBV6-5|TRBJ1-1|.|TRBD1
TGTGCCAGCAGTTCTCCCCCGACAGGGGGGGGTGAAGCTTTCTTT
CASSSPPTGGGEAFF